The 32 T cell receptor beta chains below all came from one sample that was sequenced in a study of T cell responses to AZD1222 COVID-19 vaccine. Clones were read by immunoSEQ multiplex PCR, and TCRdb kept only the in-frame ones, dropping some. The profile covers approximately 160,000 clones, with approximately 89% appearing a single time and about 3.7% taken by the ten largest. Sequencing used peripheral blood, obtained on day 0 of MenACWY control vaccination. These receptors all stem from an adult in good health.

J is TRBJ2-1 and V is TRBV20-1; D unclear. V shed 3 bases and J shed 9 bases, with 6 bases lying between them. Germline loops: CDR1 DFQATT, CDR2 SNEGSKA (reference sequence). The CDR3 runs to 10 residues. CDR3 region: CSASAAEQFF. Here the CDR3 DNA reads TGCAGTGCTAGTGCGGCTGAGCAGTTCTTC.

V usage is TRBV13 and J usage is TRBJ1-2; no clear D gene. This CDR3 has 12 amino acids. CDR1 PRHDT and CDR2 FYEKMQ come from the germline V gene (reference sequence). The CDR3 spells CASNRAVGGYTF. The CDR3 bases are TGTGCAAGTAACCGGGCAGTCGGTGGCTACACCTTC.

The J gene is TRBJ2-7, the V gene TRBV3-1 (or the pseudogene TRBV3-2); no firm D call. CDR1 and CDR2 (germline): LGHDT, YNNKEL (reference sequence). The V gene lost 4 bases and the J gene lost 3 bases, with 16 bases spanning the gap. The CDR3 consists of 15 residues. Here the CDR3 DNA reads TGTGCCAGCAGCCCCGGACGAAGGGTAAGCTACGAGCAGTACTTC. Protein sequence: CASSPGRRVSYEQYF.

CDR3 in amino acids: CASGGQNNQPQHF. The CDR3, as DNA: TGTGCCAGCGGTGGACAGAATAATCAGCCCCAGCATTTT. The chain recombines TRBV9 with TRBJ1-5, with D perhaps TRBD1 (6 bases). Germline V gene data show CDR1 as SGDLS and CDR2 as YYNGEE. V was clipped by 7 bases and J by 4 bases, with 12 bases between them. The CDR3 is made up of 13 amino acids.

The gene calls are TRBV6-2 or TRBV6-3 and TRBJ2-7; no clear D. V gave up 0 bases and J gave up 5 bases, with 11 bases separating them. Germline V gene lookup returns CDR1 MNHEY and CDR2 SVGEGT. The CDR3 is 14 residues long. The CDR3 sequence: CASSYSIGPHEQYF. In DNA form, the CDR3 reads TGTGCCAGCAGTTACTCGATTGGGCCCCACGAGCAGTACTTC.

V is TRBV6-6 and J is TRBJ1-2; D is unclear. Germline CDR1 is MNHNY and CDR2 is SVGAGI (reference sequence). Trimming took 4 bases from V and 1 from J, leaving 10 bases between them. The CDR3 consists of 14 residues. CDR3: CASSSVEINYGYTF. Here the CDR3 DNA reads TGTGCCAGCAGTTCCGTGGAAATTAACTATGGCTACACCTTC.

The CDR3 spells CAIQTAGGPLGEQFF. The CDR3 region has the DNA TGTGCCATCCAGACCGCGGGAGGGCCGTTAGGTGAGCAGTTCTTC. This chain uses TRBV7-2 with TRBJ2-1, with TRBD2 matching over 9 bases. V shed 10 bases and J 9 bases; nucleotides not matched to a gene: 16. In germline, CDR1 is SGHTA, CDR2 FQGNSA. The CDR3 loop spans 15 amino acids.

The V gene is TRBV6-4, the J gene TRBJ1-5, with 7 bases aligning to TRBD1. The germline V gene has CDR1 MRHNA and CDR2 SNTAGT. This CDR3 region has 17 residues. Trimming took 4 bases from V and 1 from J; bases not matched to a gene: 10. Written as DNA, the CDR3 is TGTGCCAGCAGTGGCCTCGAGGGACAGAGAAGCAATCAGCCCCAGCATTTT. Protein product: CASSGLEGQRSNQPQHF.

The V call is TRBV9, the J call TRBJ1-1; D remains ambiguous. The germline V gene has CDR1 SGDLS and CDR2 YYNGEE. This CDR3 comprises 11 residues. The V and J ends lost 5 bases and 4 bases respectively, with 6 bases between them. The CDR3 coding sequence is TGTGCCAGCAGTCCCGCCACTGAAGCTTTCTTT. It is translated as CASSPATEAFF. Using reference TRBV9 and TRBJ1-1 for the parts outside the CDR3, the full variable domain is DSGVTQTPKHLITATGQRVTLRCSPRSGDLSVYWYQQSLDQGLQFLIQYYNGEERAKGNILERFSAQQFPDLHSELNLSSLELGDSALYFCASSPATEAFFGQGTRLTVV.

V gene TRBV6-5 combines with J gene TRBJ1-2; TRBD1 aligns across 7 bases. The CDR3 is made up of 14 amino acids. The V segment lost 6 bases and the J segment 6 bases; nucleotides outside the gene matches: 10. Germline CDR1 is MNHEY and CDR2 is SVGAGI. CDR3 region: CASRSRDRLNGYTF. The CDR3 DNA reads as TGTGCCAGCAGGTCCCGGGACAGACTTAATGGCTACACCTTC.

The J gene is TRBJ2-7, the V gene TRBV3-1 (or the pseudogene TRBV3-2); 10 bases align to TRBD2. CDR3 length equals 18 residues. CDR1 is LGHDT, CDR2 YNNKEL, per germline (reference sequence). With 0 bases clipped from V and 2 bases from J, the junction kept 10 bases outside the gene matches. The CDR3 nucleotides are TGTGCCAGCAGCCAAGAGGGTAGCGGGAGGTTTAGGACCTACGAGCAGTACTTC. Its translation is CASSQEGSGRFRTYEQYF.

This rearrangement joins TRBV9 to TRBJ2-1, with 9 bases fitting TRBD1. Trimming cost V 4 bases and J 4 bases; bases outside gene matches: 15. Germline V gives CDR1 SGDLS, CDR2 YYNGEE. This CDR3 has 18 residues. CDR3 protein: CASSPKPTGGISYNEQFF. CDR3 in DNA: TGTGCCAGCAGCCCGAAACCGACAGGGGGTATCTCATACAATGAGCAGTTCTTC.

This rearrangement joins TRBV18 to TRBJ1-6; D uncertain. Trimming removed 0 bases at V and 9 bases at J, with 6 bases between. The CDR3 is 13 residues long. Germline CDR1 is KGHSH and CDR2 is LQKENI. CDR3 loop: CASSPPGSSPLHF. CDR3 in DNA: TGTGCCAGCTCACCACCGGGAAGTTCACCCCTCCACTTT.

To note about this clone: One end of the junction fails to match germline, which may point to a read error. The rearrangement links TRBV7-7 to TRBJ2-1; D may match TRBD1 or TRBD2 (6 bases each). The length of the CDR3 is 15 residues. Germline assignment: CDR1 SSHAT and CDR2 FNYEAQ (reference sequence). The CDR3 sequence is CASSQGGKGRNEQFF. The CDR3 DNA sequence: TGTGCTAGCAGCCAAGGGGGGAAGGGTCGCAATGAGCAGTTCTTC.

The chain has TRBV6-6 and TRBJ1-5, with TRBD1 matching over 9 bases. Germline-derived CDR1 and CDR2 are MNHNY and SVGAGI (reference sequence). J was trimmed by 1 base and V by 7 bases; bases with no gene match: 8. The CDR3 runs 16 residues. The CDR3 DNA sequence: TGTGCCAGCACCACCGGACAGGGGCCAAGCAATCAGCCCCAGCATTTT. This codes for CASTTGQGPSNQPQHF.

V usage is TRBV5-1 and J usage is TRBJ1-1; the D is unclear. Germline V gene sequence: CDR1 SGHRS, CDR2 YFSETQ. V lost 0 bases to trimming and J lost 2 bases, with 11 bases between them. The CDR3 is made up of 15 amino acids. The CDR3 DNA is TGCGCCAGCAGCTTGGCTTCTCGTCCCAACACTGAAGCTTTCTTT. It is translated as CASSLASRPNTEAFF.

This clone has only one observation. CDR3 sequence: CASSYDTRNTIYF. CDR3 sequence (DNA): TGTGCCAGCAGTTATGACACGAGAAACACCATATATTTT. This chain uses TRBV6-5 with TRBJ1-3, with unresolved D. CDR3 length equals 13 residues. V lost 3 bases to trimming and J lost 5 bases, with 8 bases between them. The germline CDR1 and CDR2 sequences are MNHEY and SVGAGI.

The rearrangement joins TRBV30 to TRBJ1-6; no firm D call. Germline V lookup: CDR1 GTSNPN, CDR2 SVGIG (reference sequence). There are 13 residues in the CDR3. Trimming stripped 4 bases from V and 4 bases from J, with 8 bases between. The CDR3 loop is CAWNRQYNSPLHF. DNA for the CDR3: TGTGCCTGGAACAGACAATATAATTCACCCCTCCACTTT.

Here the CDR3 DNA reads TGTGCCAGCAGTTTCTATGCGAGAGAGACCCAGTACTTC. It specifies CASSFYARETQYF. The rearrangement links TRBV28 to TRBJ2-5; D unresolved. From germline, CDR1 is MDHEN and CDR2 SYDVKM. Trimming cost V 3 bases and J 4 bases, with 9 bases left between them. The CDR3 spans 13 residues.

V usage is TRBV4-3 and J usage is TRBJ1-4; the match to TRBD1 covers 7 bases. The CDR3 spans 16 residues. The junction had 3 bases not matched to a gene; V was cut back by 1 base and J by 1 base. Per germline, CDR1 LGHNA and CDR2 YSLEER. This CDR3 is CASSQGRGVTNEKLFF. CDR3 nucleotides: TGCGCCAGCAGCCAAGGCAGGGGGGTAACTAATGAAAAACTGTTTTTT.

The chain recombines TRBV7-9 with TRBJ2-7; 9 bases agree with TRBD2. The CDR3 runs to 13 residues. From germline, CDR1 is SEHNR and CDR2 FQNEAQ (reference sequence). After removal of 4 bases from V and 7 bases from J, the junction contained 5 bases not matched to a gene. This CDR3 is CASSYGLALEQYF. The CDR3 nucleotides read TGTGCCAGCAGCTACGGACTAGCGTTGGAGCAGTACTTC.

J is TRBJ1-6 and V is TRBV12-3 or TRBV12-4, with D possibly being TRBD1 (6 bases). The V and J ends lost 4 bases and 9 bases respectively, with 10 bases between them. The CDR3 extends over 13 amino acids. The CDR3 is CASSSRQASPLHF. The CDR3, as DNA: TGTGCCAGCAGTTCACGACAGGCTTCACCCCTCCACTTT.

The J gene is TRBJ1-1, the V gene TRBV7-2, with D possibly being TRBD1 (5 bases). The CDR3 spans 12 residues. V was shortened by 3 bases and J by 10 bases, with 12 bases between the two germline ends. The germline V gene encodes CDR1 SGHTA and CDR2 FQGNSA. CDR3: CASSFIRRGAFF. In DNA, the CDR3 is TGTGCCAGCAGCTTCATCCGAAGGGGAGCTTTCTTT.

As for this clone: This likely comes from a read error, as the CDR3 has no conserved phenylalanine or tryptophan at its end. It is unclear where the CDR3 begins or ends on the DNA, so no DNA is shown, and the CDR3 is as TCRdb lists it. This chain connects TRBV27 to TRBJ2-7; the table's D call, TRBD2, has no DNA check behind it. The CDR3 totals 14 residues, both ends included. Germline V gives CDR1 MNHEY, CDR2 SMNVEV (reference sequence). The CDR3 sequence: CASSTRRPYKRVKI.

The rearrangement joins TRBV30 to TRBJ1-5; D not certain. V shed 2 bases and J shed 5 bases, with 10 bases lying between them. The CDR3 contains 13 residues. The V gene's germline CDR1 is GTSNPN and CDR2 SVGIG (reference sequence). CDR3 DNA sequence: TGTGCCTGGAGTCTGGCGGATGATCAGCCCCAGCATTTT. Translated: CAWSLADDQPQHF. The whole variable domain, remainder taken from reference TRBV30 and TRBJ1-5, is SQTIHQWPATLVQPVGSPLSLECTVEGTSNPNLYWYRQAAGRGLQLLFYSVGIGQISSEVPQNLSASRPQDRQFILSSKKLLLSDSGFYLCAWSLADDQPQHFGDGTRLSIL.

The chain links TRBV9 to TRBJ2-7; perhaps TRBD1 as D (6 bases). The germline V and J ends were trimmed by 2 bases and 3 bases, with 15 bases remaining between them. Germline V CDR1 and CDR2: SGDLS, YYNGEE. CDR3 size: 15 residues. The CDR3 loop is CASSVGSGQYYEQYF. The CDR3 bases are TGTGCCAGCAGCGTTGGTTCCGGACAGTACTACGAGCAGTACTTC.

The V gene is TRBV4-1, the J gene TRBJ2-1; D gene ambiguous. The CDR3 sequence is 17 residues long. With 1 base removed from V and 0 bases from J, the gap between germline ends came to 13 bases. Germline CDR1 is MGHRA and CDR2 is YSYEKL. Here the CDR3 reads CASSQGFARSSYNEQFF. The CDR3 nucleotides read TGCGCCAGCAGCCAAGGGTTTGCGAGAAGCTCCTACAATGAGCAGTTCTTC.

This rearrangement joins TRBV10-3 to TRBJ2-7; D may be TRBD1 or TRBD2 (5 bases each). The length of the CDR3 is 15 residues. V lost 0 bases, J lost 1 base, and 10 bases lay in between. Per germline, CDR1 ENHRY and CDR2 SYGVKD. CDR3 DNA: TGTGCCATCAGTGAGTCACGGGACGGATCCTACGAGCAGTACTTC. Protein product: CAISESRDGSYEQYF.

Comment on this clone: At one end the junction does not follow the germline gene, possibly because of a read error. This chain joins TRBV14 and TRBJ1-2; D possibly corresponds to TRBD1 (6 bases). Germline V lookup: CDR1 SGHDN, CDR2 FVKESK. This CDR3 spans 15 amino acids. The CDR3 loop reads CASSGSDRPKYGYTF. The DNA for the CDR3 is TGTGCCAGCAGCGGAAGCGACAGGCCTAAGTATGGCTACACCTTC.

The CDR3 DNA reads as TGTGCCAGCAAACTAGCGGGGGCCTCCTACGAGCAGTACTTC. It codes for CASKLAGASYEQYF. The chain joins TRBV3-1 (or the pseudogene TRBV3-2) to TRBJ2-7; 11 bases agree with TRBD2. J lost 0 bases, V lost 7 bases, and 2 bases had no gene match. Looked up from germline, CDR1 is LGHDT and CDR2 is YNNKEL (reference sequence). The CDR3 loop spans 14 amino acids.

This clone was seen just once. This rearrangement joins TRBV5-1 to TRBJ2-3; no reliable D call. Germline V lookup: CDR1 SGHRS, CDR2 YFSETQ. V was shortened by 4 bases and J by 0 bases, with 6 bases between the two germline ends. The CDR3 has 13 amino acids. The CDR3 DNA sequence: TGCGCCAGCAGCGACGGGAGCACAGATACGCAGTATTTT. Protein: CASSDGSTDTQYF.

V and J are TRBV29-1 and TRBJ2-7, with 10 bases identical to TRBD1. The V gene end was trimmed by 5 bases and the J gene end by 7 bases; junction bases not matched to a gene: 8. From germline, CDR1 is SQVTM and CDR2 ANQGSEA. CDR3 length equals 13 residues. DNA of the CDR3: TGCAGCGTTTACGGACAGGGGGAGTATGAGCAGTACTTC. Residues: CSVYGQGEYEQYF.